This T cell receptor (beta chain) was recorded in a study of T cells after posttransplantation cyclophosphamide. Remarks on this clone: Its antigen is unidentified. The sample contains more than one DNA sequence encoding this CDR3.

The repertoire was sequenced with immunoSEQ multiplex PCR; TCRdb's copy has only in-frame clones and lacks some. The sample is made up of 20,000 to 25,000 clones, none counted only once. On the day of bone marrow donation, the related graft donor provided peripheral blood. Whole-study results and caveats: Skin or GI-infiltrating T cells shared few TRB sequences with blood. Donor-recipient repertoire similarity was low at 1-2 months, rising over year one.

The V end lost 2 bases, the J end lost 3 bases, and 14 bases lay between the germline ends. CDR1 SGHVS and CDR2 FQNEAQ come from the germline V gene. The CDR3 consists of 16 residues. This TCR came from a woman between 55 and 75 years old in good health, CMV-negative, and a related stem cell transplant donor. This chain links TRBV7-8 with TRBJ1-5; D is uncertain. Sequenced sample: PBMCs. The CDR3 is CASSLNDGANNQPQHF. As DNA, the CDR3 is TGTGCCAGCAGCTTAAACGACGGAGCCAACAATCAGCCCCAGCATTTT.